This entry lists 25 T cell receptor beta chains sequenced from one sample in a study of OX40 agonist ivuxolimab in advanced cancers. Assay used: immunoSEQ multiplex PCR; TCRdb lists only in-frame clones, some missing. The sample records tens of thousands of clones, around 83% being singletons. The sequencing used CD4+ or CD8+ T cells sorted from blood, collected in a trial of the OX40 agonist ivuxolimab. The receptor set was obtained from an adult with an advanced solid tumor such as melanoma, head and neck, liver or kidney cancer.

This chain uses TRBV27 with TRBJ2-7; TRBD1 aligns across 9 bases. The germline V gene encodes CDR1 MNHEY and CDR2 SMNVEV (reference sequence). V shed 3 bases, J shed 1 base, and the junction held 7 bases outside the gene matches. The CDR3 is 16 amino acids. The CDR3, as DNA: TGTGCCAGCAGTTTGGGACAGGGAAGGGGGTCCTACGAGCAGTACTTC. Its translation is CASSLGQGRGSYEQYF.

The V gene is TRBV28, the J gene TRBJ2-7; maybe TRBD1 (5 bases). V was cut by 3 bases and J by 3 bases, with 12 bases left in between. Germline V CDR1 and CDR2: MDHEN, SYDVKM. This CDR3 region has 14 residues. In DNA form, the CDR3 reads TGTGCCAGCAGTTTTACAGGTGGCGTCTACGAGCAGTACTTC. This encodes CASSFTGGVYEQYF.

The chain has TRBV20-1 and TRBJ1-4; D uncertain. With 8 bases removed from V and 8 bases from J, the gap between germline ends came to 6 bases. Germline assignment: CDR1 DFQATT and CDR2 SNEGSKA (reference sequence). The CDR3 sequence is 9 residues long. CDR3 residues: CSPREKLFF. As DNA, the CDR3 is TGCAGTCCACGAGAAAAACTGTTTTTT.

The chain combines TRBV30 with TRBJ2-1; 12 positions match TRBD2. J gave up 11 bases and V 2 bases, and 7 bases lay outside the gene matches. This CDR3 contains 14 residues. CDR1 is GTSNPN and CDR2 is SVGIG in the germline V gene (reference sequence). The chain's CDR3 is CAWSPGLAGDKQFF. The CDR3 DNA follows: TGTGCCTGGAGTCCGGGACTAGCGGGTGATAAGCAGTTCTTC.

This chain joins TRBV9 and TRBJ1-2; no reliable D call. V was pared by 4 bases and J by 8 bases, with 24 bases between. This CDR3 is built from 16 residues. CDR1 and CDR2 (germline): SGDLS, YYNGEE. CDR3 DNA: TGTGCCAGCAGCCCCCGCTTGAGCCCTACTCGGCAAGGCTACACCTTC. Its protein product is CASSPRLSPTRQGYTF.

Here the CDR3 DNA reads TGTGCCTGGAGTGTACAAGGGTGGGGCACAGATACGCAGTATTTT. It yields the protein CAWSVQGWGTDTQYF. The V gene is TRBV30, the J gene TRBJ2-3; unclear D gene. V was pared by 0 bases and J by 1 base, with 11 bases between. The CDR3 has 15 residues. Germline V gives CDR1 GTSNPN, CDR2 SVGIG (reference sequence).

CDR3 amino acids: CASSLWQTTGELFF. The DNA of the CDR3 is TGTGCCAGCAGCTTGTGGCAGACTACCGGGGAGCTGTTTTTT. This sequence joins TRBV5-8 and TRBJ2-2; unclear D gene. This CDR3 has 14 residues. Germline-derived CDR1 and CDR2 are SGHTS and YDEGEE. The V end lost 1 base, the J end lost 5 bases, and 9 bases lay between the germline ends.

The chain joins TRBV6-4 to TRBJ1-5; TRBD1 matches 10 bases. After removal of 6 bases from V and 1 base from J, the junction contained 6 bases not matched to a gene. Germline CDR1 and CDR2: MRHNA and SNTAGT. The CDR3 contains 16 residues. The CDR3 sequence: CASSPGQGESNQPQHF. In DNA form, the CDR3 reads TGTGCCAGCAGCCCCGGACAGGGGGAGAGCAATCAGCCCCAGCATTTT.

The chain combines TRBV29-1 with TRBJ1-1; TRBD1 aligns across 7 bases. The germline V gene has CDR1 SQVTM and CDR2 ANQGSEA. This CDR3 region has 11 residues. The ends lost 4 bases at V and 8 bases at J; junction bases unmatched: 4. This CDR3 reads CSVGEDREAFF. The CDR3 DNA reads TGCAGCGTTGGGGAGGACAGGGAAGCTTTCTTT.

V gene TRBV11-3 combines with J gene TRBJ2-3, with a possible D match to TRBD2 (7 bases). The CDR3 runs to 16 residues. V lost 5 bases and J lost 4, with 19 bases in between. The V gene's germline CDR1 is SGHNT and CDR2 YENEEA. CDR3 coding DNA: TGTGCCAGCAGCCGAGGGTCTAGGGGGGGTCCAGATACGCAGTATTTT. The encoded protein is CASSRGSRGGPDTQYF.

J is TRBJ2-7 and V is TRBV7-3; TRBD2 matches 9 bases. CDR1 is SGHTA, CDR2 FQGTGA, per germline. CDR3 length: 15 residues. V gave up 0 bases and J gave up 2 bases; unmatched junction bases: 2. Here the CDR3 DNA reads TGTGCCAGCAGCTTAACTAGCGGGGGCGCCTACGAGCAGTACTTC. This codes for CASSLTSGGAYEQYF.

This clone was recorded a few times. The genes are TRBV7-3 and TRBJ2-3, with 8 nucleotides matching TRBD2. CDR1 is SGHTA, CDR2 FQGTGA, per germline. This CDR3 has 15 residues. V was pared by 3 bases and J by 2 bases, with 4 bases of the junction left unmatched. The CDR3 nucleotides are TGTGCCAGCAGCTTGACGGGGGGGTACACAGATACGCAGTATTTT. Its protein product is CASSLTGGYTDTQYF.

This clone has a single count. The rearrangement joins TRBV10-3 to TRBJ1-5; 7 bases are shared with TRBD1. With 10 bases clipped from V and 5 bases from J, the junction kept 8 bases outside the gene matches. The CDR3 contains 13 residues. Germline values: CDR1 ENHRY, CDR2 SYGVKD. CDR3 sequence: CATRDREDQPQHF. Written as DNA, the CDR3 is TGTGCCACCCGAGACAGGGAGGATCAGCCCCAGCATTTT.

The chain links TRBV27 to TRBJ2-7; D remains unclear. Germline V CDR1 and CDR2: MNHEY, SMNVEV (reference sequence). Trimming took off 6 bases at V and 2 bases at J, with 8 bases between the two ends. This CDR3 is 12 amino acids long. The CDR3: CASRGRTYEQYF. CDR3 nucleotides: TGTGCCAGCAGGGGCAGGACCTACGAGCAGTACTTC.

The CDR3 nucleotides read TGTGCCAGCAGCCCAGGGGACCGTCGAGGCAATCAGCCCCAGCATTTT. Amino acid sequence: CASSPGDRRGNQPQHF. This chain links TRBV9 with TRBJ1-5; a weak D match, TRBD1 (6 bases). The CDR3 is 16 amino acids. Germline V gene data show CDR1 as SGDLS and CDR2 as YYNGEE. Trimming removed 4 bases at V and 2 bases at J, with 16 bases between.

The CDR3 bases are TGTGCCAGCAGCCAGAATCAGTACACCGAATCCTACGAGCAGTACTTC. The encoded protein is CASSQNQYTESYEQYF. The gene calls are TRBV14 and TRBJ2-7; D gene uncertain. CDR1 SGHDN and CDR2 FVKESK come from the germline V gene. Trimming removed 3 bases at V and 1 base at J, with 16 bases between. The length of the CDR3 is 16 residues.

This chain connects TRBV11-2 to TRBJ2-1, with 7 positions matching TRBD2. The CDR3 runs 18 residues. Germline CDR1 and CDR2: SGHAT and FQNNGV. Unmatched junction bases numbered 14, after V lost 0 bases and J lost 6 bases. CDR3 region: CASSLEGRIGGFRNEQFF. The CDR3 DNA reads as TGTGCCAGCAGCTTAGAGGGTCGTATCGGGGGGTTTCGCAATGAGCAGTTCTTC. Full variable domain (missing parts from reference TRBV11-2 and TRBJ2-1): EAGVAQSPRYKIIEKRQSVAFWCNPISGHATLYWYQQILGQGPKLLIQFQNNGVVDDSQLPKDRFSAERLKGVDSTLKIQPAKLEDSAVYLCASSLEGRIGGFRNEQFFGPGTRLTVL.

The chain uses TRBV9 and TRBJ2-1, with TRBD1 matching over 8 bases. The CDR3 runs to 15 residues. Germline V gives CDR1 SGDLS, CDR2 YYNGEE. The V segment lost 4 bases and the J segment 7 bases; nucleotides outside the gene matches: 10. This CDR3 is CASSTQGQGGNEQFF. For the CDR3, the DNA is TGTGCCAGCAGCACTCAAGGACAGGGCGGAAATGAGCAGTTCTTC. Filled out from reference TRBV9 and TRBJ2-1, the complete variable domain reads DSGVTQTPKHLITATGQRVTLRCSPRSGDLSVYWYQQSLDQGLQFLIQYYNGEERAKGNILERFSAQQFPDLHSELNLSSLELGDSALYFCASSTQGQGGNEQFFGPGTRLTVL.

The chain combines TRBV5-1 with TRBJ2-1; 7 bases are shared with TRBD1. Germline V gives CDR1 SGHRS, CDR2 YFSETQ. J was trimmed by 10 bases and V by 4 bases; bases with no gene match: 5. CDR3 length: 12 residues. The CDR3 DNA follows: TGCGCCAGCAGCCATCCGGGACAGGAGCAGTTCTTC. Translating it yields CASSHPGQEQFF.

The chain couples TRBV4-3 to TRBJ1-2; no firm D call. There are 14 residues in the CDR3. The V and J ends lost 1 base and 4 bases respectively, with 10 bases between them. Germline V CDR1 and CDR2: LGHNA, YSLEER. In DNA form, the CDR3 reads TGCGCCAGCAGCCAAGGGGTGTCAACCTATGGCTACACCTTC. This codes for CASSQGVSTYGYTF.

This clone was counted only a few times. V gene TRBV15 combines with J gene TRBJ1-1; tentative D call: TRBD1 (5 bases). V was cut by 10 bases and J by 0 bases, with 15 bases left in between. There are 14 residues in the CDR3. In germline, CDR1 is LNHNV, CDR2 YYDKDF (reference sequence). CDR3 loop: CAIKPPGMNTEAFF. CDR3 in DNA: TGTGCCATCAAACCCCCAGGGATGAACACTGAAGCTTTCTTT.

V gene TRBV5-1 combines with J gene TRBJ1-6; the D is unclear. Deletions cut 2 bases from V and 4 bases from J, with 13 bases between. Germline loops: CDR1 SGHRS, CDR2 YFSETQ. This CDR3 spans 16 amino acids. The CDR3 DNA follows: TGCGCCAGCAGCTTAGGGCAGGCTCTTTATAATTCACCCCTCCACTTT. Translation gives CASSLGQALYNSPLHF.

Here the CDR3 reads CASSMGRGLGDTQYF. DNA for the CDR3: TGTGCCAGCAGTATGGGGCGGGGACTAGGAGATACGCAGTATTTT. The chain links TRBV7-2 to TRBJ2-3; TRBD2 aligns across 8 bases. The length of the CDR3 is 15 residues. Germline trimming cut 6 bases from V and 5 bases from J; bases unmatched to any gene: 10. Germline lookup yields CDR1 SGHTA and CDR2 FQGNSA.

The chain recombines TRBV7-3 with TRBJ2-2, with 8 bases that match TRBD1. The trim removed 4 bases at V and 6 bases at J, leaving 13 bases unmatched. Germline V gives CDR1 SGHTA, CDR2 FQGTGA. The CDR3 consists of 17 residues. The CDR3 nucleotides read TGTGCCAGCAGCTCGGACAGGGAACATGCTATGGCCGGGGAGCTGTTTTTT. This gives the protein CASSSDREHAMAGELFF.

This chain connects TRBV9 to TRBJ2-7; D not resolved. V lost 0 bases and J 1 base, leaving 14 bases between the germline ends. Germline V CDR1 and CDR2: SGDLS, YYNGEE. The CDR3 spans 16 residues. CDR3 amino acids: CASSVGPPGLSYEQYF. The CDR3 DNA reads TGTGCCAGCAGCGTAGGACCCCCGGGCCTATCCTACGAGCAGTACTTC.